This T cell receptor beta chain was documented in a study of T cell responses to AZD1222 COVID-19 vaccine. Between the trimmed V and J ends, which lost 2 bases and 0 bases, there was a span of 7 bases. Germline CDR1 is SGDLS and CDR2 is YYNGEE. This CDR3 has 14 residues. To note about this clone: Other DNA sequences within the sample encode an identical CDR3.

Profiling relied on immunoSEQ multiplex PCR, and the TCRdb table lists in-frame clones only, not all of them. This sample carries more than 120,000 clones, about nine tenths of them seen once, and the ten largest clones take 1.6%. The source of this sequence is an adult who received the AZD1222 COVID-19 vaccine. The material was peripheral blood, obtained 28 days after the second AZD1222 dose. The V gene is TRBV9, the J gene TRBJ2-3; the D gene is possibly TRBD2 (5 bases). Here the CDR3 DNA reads TGTGCCAGCAGCGTGGGCGGGAGCACAGATACGCAGTATTTT. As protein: CASSVGGSTDTQYF.